These 8 T cell receptor beta chains were all obtained from the same sample, sequenced in a study of shared clonotypes between healthy human individuals (dated by TCRdb to 2020 to 2022). Library generation was performed with the immunoSEQ multiplex PCR assay. Sourced from immuneACCESS, this table was stored by TCRdb with only in-frame sequences that have V and J called. A share of the clones is absent; for the studies checked, an unresolved V gene accounts for under half, and the remainder has no known explanation. The table for this sample lists 850,000 to 1,200,000 clones; about three quarters of them were counted only once. The top ten clonotypes cover 1.4% to 1.5% of the sample. Material: memory CD4+ T cells sorted from blood. Explained via the paper, the cell subset or site label denotes: CD45RA-negative fraction. All receptors derive from a man younger than 30 in good health.

This chain connects TRBV28 to TRBJ1-2, with 8 nucleotides matching TRBD1. Germline V gene data show CDR1 as MDHEN and CDR2 as SYDVKM. Losses at the gene ends were 6 bases for V and 3 bases for J; bases not matched to a gene: 6. This CDR3 contains 14 residues. The CDR3 loop is CASRGQGLHYGYTF. The DNA of the CDR3 is TGTGCCAGCAGAGGACAGGGCCTTCACTATGGCTACACCTTC.

CDR3 sequence: CASSLEGQTYNEQFF. In DNA form, the CDR3 reads TGCGCCAGCAGCTTGGAAGGTCAGACCTACAATGAGCAGTTCTTC. The V call is TRBV5-1, the J call TRBJ2-1; D is unclear. The CDR3 has 15 residues. Trimming pared 0 bases from V and 2 bases from J, leaving 9 bases between. Looked up from germline, CDR1 is SGHRS and CDR2 is YFSETQ.

This clone was counted once. The V and J genes are TRBV11-2 and TRBJ2-7; 7 positions agree with TRBD1. The CDR3 totals 15 residues. Per germline, CDR1 SGHAT and CDR2 FQNNGV. V trimming: 0 bases; J trimming: 4 bases; junction bases outside the gene matches: 6. The CDR3 DNA is TGTGCCAGCAGCTTAGATCCGGGACAGACGTACGAGCAGTACTTC. Its translation: CASSLDPGQTYEQYF.

The chain is built from TRBV7-2 and TRBJ2-5; D is ambiguous. The CDR3 is made up of 14 amino acids. V was pared by 1 base and J by 1 base, with 7 bases between. Per the germline V gene, CDR1 is SGHTA and CDR2 is FQGNSA. The CDR3 spells CASSLVPVQETQYF. CDR3 DNA sequence: TGTGCCAGCAGCTTAGTTCCAGTCCAAGAGACCCAGTACTTC.

This sequence joins TRBV28 and TRBJ2-1; 11 bases line up with TRBD2. Germline trimming cut 5 bases from V and 4 bases from J; bases unmatched to any gene: 4. Per germline, CDR1 MDHEN and CDR2 SYDVKM. There are 15 residues in the CDR3. The CDR3 coding sequence is TGTGCCAGCAGTACTACTAGCGGGGGATACAATGAGCAGTTCTTC. Residues: CASSTTSGGYNEQFF.

This clone showed up just once. CDR3 loop: CASSSTPWGTYEQYF. Written as DNA, the CDR3 is TGTGCCAGCAGTTCCACACCCTGGGGGACCTACGAGCAGTACTTC. The chain has TRBV28 and TRBJ2-7; D may correspond to TRBD1 or TRBD2 (5 bases each). Germline loops: CDR1 MDHEN, CDR2 SYDVKM. Trimming removed 4 bases from V and 2 bases from J, with 15 bases in between. This CDR3 comprises 15 residues.

CDR3 region: CASSLKQGSTYEQYF. The CDR3 DNA sequence: TGTGCCAGCAGCTTAAAGCAGGGAAGCACCTACGAGCAGTACTTC. The V and J genes are TRBV7-8 and TRBJ2-7; maybe TRBD1 (5 bases). Germline V gene lookup returns CDR1 SGHVS and CDR2 FQNEAQ. CDR3 length equals 15 residues. The V and J ends lost 2 bases and 2 bases respectively, with 13 bases between them.

The chain links TRBV19 to TRBJ2-7; no firm D call. CDR3 length equals 12 residues. V gave up 1 base and J gave up 5 bases, with 6 bases separating them. CDR1 and CDR2 (germline): LNHDA, SQIVND (reference sequence). In DNA, the CDR3 is TGTGCCAGTAGTATAGCCAGAGACGAGCAGTACTTC. The encoded protein is CASSIARDEQYF.